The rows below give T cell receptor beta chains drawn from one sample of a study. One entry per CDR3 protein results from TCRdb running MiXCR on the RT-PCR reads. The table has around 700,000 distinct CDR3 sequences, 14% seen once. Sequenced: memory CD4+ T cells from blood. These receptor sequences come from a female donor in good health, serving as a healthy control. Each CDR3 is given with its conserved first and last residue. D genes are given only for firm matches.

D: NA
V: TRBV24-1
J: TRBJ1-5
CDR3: CATSDARGWEEGTGQPQHF

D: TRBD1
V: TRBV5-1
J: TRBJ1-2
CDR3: CASSLGGGADYGYTF

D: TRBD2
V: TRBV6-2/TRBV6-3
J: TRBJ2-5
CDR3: CASTSGGLETKYF

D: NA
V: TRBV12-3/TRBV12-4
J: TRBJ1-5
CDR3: CASSLWFAREEQPQHF

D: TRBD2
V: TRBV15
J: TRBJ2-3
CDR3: CATTSAGGTDTQYF

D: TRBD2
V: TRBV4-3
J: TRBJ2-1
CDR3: CASSLRGLAGSEQFF

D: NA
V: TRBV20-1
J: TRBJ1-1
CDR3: CSARGGFGGTEAFF

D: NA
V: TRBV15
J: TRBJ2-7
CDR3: CATSRDSPPSYEQYF

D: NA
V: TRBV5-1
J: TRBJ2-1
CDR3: CASSRGGPDEQFF

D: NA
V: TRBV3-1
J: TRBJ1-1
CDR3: CASSQGGRSFF

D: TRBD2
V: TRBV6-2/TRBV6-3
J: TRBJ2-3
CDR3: CASSYQAGVRTDTQYF

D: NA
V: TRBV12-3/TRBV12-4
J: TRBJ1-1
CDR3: CASIPGAVTEAFF

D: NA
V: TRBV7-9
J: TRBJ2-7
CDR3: CASSLANQEPYEQYF

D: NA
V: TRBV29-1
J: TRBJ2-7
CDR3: CSVPGEAAYEQYF

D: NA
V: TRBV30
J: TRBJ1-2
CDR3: CAWSVYRANYGYTF

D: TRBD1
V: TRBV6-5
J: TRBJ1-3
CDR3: CASSYPGGDTIYF

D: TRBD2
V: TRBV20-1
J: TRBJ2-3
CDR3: CSARQLAGGTDTQYF

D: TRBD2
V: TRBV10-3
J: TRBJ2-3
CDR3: CAIRSSGGADTQYF

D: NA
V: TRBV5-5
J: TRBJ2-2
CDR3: CASTGGPDGELFF

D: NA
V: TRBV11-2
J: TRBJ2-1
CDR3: CASSPFGGAKNEQFF

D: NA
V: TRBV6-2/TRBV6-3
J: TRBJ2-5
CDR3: CASSRSTRTWNQYF

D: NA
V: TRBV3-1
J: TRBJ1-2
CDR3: CASSISRDGYTF

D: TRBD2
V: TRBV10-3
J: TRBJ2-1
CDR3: CAISDSSGGEQFF

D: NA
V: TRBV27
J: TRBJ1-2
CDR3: CASSDATSNYGYTF

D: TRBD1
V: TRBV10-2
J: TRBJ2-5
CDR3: CASSRWDRGGETQYF

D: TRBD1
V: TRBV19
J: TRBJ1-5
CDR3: CASEVRGRQPQHF

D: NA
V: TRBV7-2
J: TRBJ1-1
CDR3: CASSSDWGGTEAFF

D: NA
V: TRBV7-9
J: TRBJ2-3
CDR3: CASSFIRDSRDTQYF

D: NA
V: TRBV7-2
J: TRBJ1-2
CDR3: CASSSLTPTLGYTF

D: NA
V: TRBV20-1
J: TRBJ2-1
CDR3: CSAMVQRKTYNEQFF

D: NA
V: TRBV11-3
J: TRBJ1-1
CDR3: CASSQGENTEAFF

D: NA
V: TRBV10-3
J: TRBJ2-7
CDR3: CAVGGEQYF

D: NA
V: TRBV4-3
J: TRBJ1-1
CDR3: CASSHPGGGLTEAFF

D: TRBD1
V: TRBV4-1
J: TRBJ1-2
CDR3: CASSQDRTGERGYTF

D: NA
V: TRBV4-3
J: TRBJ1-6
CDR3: CASSQAKGSYNSPLHF

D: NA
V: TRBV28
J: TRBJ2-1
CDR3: CASSLGGRPTGEQFF

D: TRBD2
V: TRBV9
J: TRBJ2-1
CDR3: CASSGGTSGGSSYNEQFF

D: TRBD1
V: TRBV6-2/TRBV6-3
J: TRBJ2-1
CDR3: CASSYSRTGPEGEQFF

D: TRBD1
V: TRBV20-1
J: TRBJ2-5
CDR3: CSARGTGLSIETQYF

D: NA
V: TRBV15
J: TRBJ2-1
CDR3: CATSRGQWGVNEQFF

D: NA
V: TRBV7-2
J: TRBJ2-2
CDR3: CASSLVVKGQVVTGELFF

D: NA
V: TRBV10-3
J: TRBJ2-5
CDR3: CAISAGEYQETQYF

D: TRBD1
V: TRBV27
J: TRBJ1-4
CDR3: CASSLDRGGEKLFF

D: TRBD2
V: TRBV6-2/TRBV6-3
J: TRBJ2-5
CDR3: CASSLLTSGRVLVETQYF

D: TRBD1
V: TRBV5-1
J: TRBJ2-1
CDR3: CASSIRGQSNFEQFF

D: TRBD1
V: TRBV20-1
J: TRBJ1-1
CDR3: CSARSGTGVLEAFF

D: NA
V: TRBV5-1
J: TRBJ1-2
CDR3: CASRADYGYTF

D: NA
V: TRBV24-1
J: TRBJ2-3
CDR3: CATSGIPGRPDTQYF

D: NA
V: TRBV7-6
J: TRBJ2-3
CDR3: CASSLILDTQYF

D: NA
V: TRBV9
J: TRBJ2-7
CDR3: CASSVGHRAYEQYF

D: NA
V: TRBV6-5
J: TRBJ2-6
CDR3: CASSYEVPGANVLTF

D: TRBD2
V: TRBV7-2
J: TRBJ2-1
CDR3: CASSLRLATPYNEQFF

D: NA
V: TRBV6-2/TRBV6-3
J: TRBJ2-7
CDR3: CASTAERSYEQYF

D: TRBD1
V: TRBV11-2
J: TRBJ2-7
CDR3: CASSLQGGQGAYEQYF

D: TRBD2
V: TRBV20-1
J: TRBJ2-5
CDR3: CSALAGRQETQYF